One and the same sample provided the 6 T cell receptor beta chains below, sequenced in a study of blood T cells in healthy people across ages. A second PCR, run for roughly 7 to 11 cycles, used a sample-barcoded 5' primer plus a J-beta primer mix. MiXCR was run by TCRdb on the 5' RACE reads, yielding one entry per CDR3 protein. The table shows about 730,000 distinct CDR3 sequences, with 35% to 45% occurring only once. Sequencing was carried out using blood. All receptors derive from a woman aged 60-70 years in good health.

This clonotype was found a few times. This rearrangement joins TRBV18 to TRBJ1-2; no clear D. This CDR3 region has 14 residues. The germline V and J ends were trimmed by 0 bases and 2 bases, with 7 bases remaining between them. The V gene's germline CDR1 is KGHSH and CDR2 LQKENI. The CDR3: CASSPPSQNYGYTF. CDR3 coding DNA: TGTGCCAGCTCACCACCTTCACAAAACTATGGCTACACCTTC.

V is TRBV2 and J is TRBJ2-1, with D tentatively TRBD1 or TRBD2 (8 bases each). The ends were cut back, 6 bases at V and 6 bases at J, with 18 bases in the middle. There are 15 residues in the CDR3. Germline loops: CDR1 SNHLY, CDR2 FYNNEI. Here the CDR3 DNA reads TGTGCCAGCAGGCGGGGCGGGGGGACAGGCAATGAGCAGTTCTTC. It yields the protein CASRRGGGTGNEQFF.

Points on this clonotype: The junction departs from the called germline gene at one end, perhaps through a read error. The chain has TRBV6-5 and TRBJ2-4, with 8 bases that match TRBD2. Looked up from germline, CDR1 is MNHEY and CDR2 is SVGAGI. The CDR3 has 17 residues. The CDR3 reads CASSLTSGCLAKTIQYF. CDR3 DNA sequence: TGTGCCAGCAGTTTAACTAGCGGTTGCCTAGCCAAAACCATTCAGTACTTC.

V usage is TRBV5-1 and J usage is TRBJ2-5; a possible D gene is TRBD2 (5 bases). With the DNA end fitting TRBJ2-7 better, the J assignment may be wrong. The CDR3 totals 13 residues. From germline, CDR1 is SGHRS and CDR2 YFSETQ. CDR3 region: CASSDPGLYEQYF. As DNA, the CDR3 is TGCGCCAGCAGCGATCCGGGATTGTACGAGCAGTACTTC.

The genes are TRBV18 and TRBJ2-2; 14 nucleotides align to TRBD2. Looked up from germline, CDR1 is KGHSH and CDR2 is LQKENI. After removal of 6 bases from V and 0 bases from J, the junction contained 3 bases not matched to a gene. The CDR3 covers 17 residues. The DNA of the CDR3 is TGTGCCAGCTCGGGACTAGCGGGGGATCCGAACACCGGGGAGCTGTTTTTT. Protein product: CASSGLAGDPNTGELFF.

In DNA form, the CDR3 reads TGTGCCACCAGTGACCCCGAACAGGGGGTTAAGACCCAGTACTTC. It is translated as CATSDPEQGVKTQYF. The chain combines TRBV24-1 with TRBJ2-5; TRBD1 matches 8 bases. Germline values: CDR1 KGHDR, CDR2 SFDVKD. The CDR3 extends over 15 amino acids. V shed 4 bases, J shed 6 bases, and the junction held 9 bases outside the gene matches.